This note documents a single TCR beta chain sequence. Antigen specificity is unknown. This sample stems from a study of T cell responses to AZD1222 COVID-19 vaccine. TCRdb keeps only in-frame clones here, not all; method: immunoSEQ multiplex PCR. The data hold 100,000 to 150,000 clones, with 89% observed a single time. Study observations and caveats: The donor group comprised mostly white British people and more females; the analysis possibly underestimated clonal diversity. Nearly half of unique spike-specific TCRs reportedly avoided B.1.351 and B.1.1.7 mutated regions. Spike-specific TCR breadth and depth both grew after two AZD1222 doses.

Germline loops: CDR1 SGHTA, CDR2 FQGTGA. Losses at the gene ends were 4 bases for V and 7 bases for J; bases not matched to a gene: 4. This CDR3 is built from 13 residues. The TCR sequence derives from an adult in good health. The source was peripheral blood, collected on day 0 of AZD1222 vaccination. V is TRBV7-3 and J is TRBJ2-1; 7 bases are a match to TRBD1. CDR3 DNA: TGTGCCAGCAGCTCGTCGACAGGGAATGAGCAGTTCTTC. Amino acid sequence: CASSSSTGNEQFF.